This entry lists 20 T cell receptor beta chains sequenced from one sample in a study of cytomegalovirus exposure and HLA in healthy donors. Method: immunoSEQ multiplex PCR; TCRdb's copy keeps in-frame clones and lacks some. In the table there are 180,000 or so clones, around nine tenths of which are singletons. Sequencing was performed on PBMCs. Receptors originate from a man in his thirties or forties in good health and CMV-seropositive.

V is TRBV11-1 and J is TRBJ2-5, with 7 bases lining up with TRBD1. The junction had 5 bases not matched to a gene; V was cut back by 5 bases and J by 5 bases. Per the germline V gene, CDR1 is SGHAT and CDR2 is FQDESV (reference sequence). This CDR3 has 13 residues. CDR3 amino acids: CASSRDRDETQYF. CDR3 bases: TGTGCCAGCAGCCGCGACAGGGACGAGACCCAGTACTTC.

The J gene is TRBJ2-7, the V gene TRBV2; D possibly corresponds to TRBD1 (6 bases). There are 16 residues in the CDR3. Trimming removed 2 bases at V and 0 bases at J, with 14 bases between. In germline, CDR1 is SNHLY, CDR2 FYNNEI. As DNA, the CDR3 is TGTGCCAGCAGTGAATTGGGTAACAGGGTCTCCTACGAGCAGTACTTC. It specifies CASSELGNRVSYEQYF.

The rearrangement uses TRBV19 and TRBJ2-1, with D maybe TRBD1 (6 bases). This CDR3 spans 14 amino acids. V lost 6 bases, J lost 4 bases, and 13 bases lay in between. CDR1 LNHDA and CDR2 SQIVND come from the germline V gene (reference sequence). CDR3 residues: CASRTPGTYNEQFF. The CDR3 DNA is TGTGCCAGTAGGACGCCGGGGACATACAATGAGCAGTTCTTC.

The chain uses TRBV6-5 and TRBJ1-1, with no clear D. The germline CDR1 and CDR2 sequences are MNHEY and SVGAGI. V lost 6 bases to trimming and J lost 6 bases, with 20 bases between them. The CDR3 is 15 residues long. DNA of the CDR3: TGTGCCAGCAGCCCCGGACGGGTGTCCAAGGCTGAAGCTTTCTTT. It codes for CASSPGRVSKAEAFF.

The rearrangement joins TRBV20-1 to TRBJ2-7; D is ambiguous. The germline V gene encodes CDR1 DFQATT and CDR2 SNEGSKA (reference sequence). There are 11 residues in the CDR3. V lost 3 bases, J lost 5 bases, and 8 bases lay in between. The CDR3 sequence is CSASGSDEQYF. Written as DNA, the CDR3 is TGCAGTGCTAGCGGTTCGGACGAGCAGTACTTC.

CDR3 region: CASSWTGENTEAFF. CDR3 nucleotide sequence: TGTGCCAGCAGTTGGACAGGGGAGAACACTGAAGCTTTCTTT. The chain uses TRBV6-1 and TRBJ1-1, with TRBD1 matching over 9 bases. The V and J ends lost 5 bases and 1 base, in that order; junction bases with no gene match: 2. The germline gives CDR1 MNHNS, CDR2 SASEGT. CDR3 size: 14 residues.

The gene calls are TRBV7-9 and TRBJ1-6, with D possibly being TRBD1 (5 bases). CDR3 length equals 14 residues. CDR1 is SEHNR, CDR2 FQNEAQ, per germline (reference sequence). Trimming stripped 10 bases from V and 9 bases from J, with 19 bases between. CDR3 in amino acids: CATPGGAATSPLHF. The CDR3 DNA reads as TGTGCCACCCCCGGTGGGGCAGCAACTTCACCCCTCCACTTT. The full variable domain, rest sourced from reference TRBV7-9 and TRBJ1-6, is DTGVSQNPRHKITKRGQNVTFRCDPISEHNRLYWYRQTLGQGPEFLTYFQNEAQLEKSRLLSDRFSAERPKGSFSTLEIQRTEQGDSAMYLCATPGGAATSPLHFGNGTRLTVT.

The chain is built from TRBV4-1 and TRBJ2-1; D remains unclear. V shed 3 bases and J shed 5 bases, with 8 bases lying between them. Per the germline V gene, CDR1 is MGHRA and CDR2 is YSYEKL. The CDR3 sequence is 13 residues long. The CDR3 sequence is CASSHSKNNEQFF. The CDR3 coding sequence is TGCGCCAGCAGCCACTCCAAAAACAATGAGCAGTTCTTC.

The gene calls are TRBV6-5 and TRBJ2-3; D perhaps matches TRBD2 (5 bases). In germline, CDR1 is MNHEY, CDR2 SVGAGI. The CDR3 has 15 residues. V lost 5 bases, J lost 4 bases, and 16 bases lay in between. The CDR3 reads CASSKTVGVADTQYF. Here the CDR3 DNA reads TGTGCCAGCAGTAAGACGGTCGGGGTCGCAGATACGCAGTATTTT.

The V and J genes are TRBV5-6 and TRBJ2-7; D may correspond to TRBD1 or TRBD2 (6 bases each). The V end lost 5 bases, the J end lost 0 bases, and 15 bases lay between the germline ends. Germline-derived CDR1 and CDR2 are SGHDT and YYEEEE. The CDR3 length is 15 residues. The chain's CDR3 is CASREGGKFSYEQYF. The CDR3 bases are TGTGCCAGCAGGGAGGGGGGCAAATTCTCCTACGAGCAGTACTTC.

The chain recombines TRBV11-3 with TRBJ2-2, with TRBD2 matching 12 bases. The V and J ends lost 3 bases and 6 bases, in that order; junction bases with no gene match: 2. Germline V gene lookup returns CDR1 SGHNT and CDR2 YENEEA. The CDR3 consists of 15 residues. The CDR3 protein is CASSFSSGGAGELFF. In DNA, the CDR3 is TGTGCCAGCAGCTTTTCTAGCGGGGGGGCCGGGGAGCTGTTTTTT.

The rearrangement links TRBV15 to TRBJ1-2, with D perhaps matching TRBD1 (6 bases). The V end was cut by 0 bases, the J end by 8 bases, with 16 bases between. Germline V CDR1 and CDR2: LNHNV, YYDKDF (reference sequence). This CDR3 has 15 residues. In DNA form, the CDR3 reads TGTGCCACCAGCAGAGACGTTTCGGGGGGGCAGGGCTACACCTTC. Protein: CATSRDVSGGQGYTF.

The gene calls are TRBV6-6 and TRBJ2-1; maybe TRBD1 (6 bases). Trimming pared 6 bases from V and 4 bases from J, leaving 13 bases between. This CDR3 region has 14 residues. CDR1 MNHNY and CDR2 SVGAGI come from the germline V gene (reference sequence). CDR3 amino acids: CASRRDNSYNEQFF. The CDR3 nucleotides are TGTGCCAGCAGACGGGACAATAGTTACAATGAGCAGTTCTTC.

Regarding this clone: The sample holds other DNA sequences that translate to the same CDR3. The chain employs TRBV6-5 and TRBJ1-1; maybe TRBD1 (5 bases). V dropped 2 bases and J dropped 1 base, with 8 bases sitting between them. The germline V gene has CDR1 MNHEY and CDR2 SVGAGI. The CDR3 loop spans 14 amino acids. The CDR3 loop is CASSYSRANTEAFF. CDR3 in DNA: TGTGCCAGCAGTTACAGCAGGGCGAACACTGAAGCTTTCTTT.

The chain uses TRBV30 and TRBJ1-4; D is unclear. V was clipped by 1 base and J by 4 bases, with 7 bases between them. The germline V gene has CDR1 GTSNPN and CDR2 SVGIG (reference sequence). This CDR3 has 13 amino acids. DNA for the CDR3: TGTGCCTGGAGTGCTGGGATTAATGAAAAACTGTTTTTT. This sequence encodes CAWSAGINEKLFF.

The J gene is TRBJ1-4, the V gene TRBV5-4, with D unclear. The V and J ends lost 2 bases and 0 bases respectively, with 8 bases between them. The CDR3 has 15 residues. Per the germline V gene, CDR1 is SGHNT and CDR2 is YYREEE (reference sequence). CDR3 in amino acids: CASSFDSATNEKLFF. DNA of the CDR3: TGTGCCAGCAGCTTCGACTCGGCAACTAATGAAAAACTGTTTTTT. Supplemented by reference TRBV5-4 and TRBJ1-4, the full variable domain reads ETGVTQSPTHLIKTRGQQVTLRCSSQSGHNTVSWYQQALGQGPQFIFQYYREEENGRGNFPPRFSGLQFPNYSSELNVNALELDDSALYLCASSFDSATNEKLFFGSGTQLSVL.

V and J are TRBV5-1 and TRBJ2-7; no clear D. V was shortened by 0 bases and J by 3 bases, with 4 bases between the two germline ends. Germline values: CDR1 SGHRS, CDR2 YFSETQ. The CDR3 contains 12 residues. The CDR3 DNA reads TGCGCCAGCAGCTTGGCCCACTACGAGCAGTACTTC. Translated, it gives CASSLAHYEQYF.

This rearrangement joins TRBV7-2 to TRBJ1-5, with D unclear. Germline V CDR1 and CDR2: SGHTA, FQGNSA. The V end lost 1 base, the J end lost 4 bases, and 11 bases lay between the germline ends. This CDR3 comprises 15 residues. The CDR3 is CASSLVSFRNQPQHF. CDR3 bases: TGTGCCAGCAGCTTAGTTTCTTTTCGTAATCAGCCCCAGCATTTT.

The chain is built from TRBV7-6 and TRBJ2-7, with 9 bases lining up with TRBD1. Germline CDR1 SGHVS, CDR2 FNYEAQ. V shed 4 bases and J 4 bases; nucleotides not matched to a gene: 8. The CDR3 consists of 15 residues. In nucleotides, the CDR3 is TGTGCCAGCAGCTCAACCGGGACAGGGTTGTACGAGCAGTACTTC. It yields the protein CASSSTGTGLYEQYF.

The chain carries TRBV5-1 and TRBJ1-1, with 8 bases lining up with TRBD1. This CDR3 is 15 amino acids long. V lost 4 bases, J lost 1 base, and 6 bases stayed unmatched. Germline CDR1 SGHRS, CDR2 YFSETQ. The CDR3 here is CASSPYRGKNTEAFF. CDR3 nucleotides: TGCGCCAGCAGCCCATACAGGGGGAAGAACACTGAAGCTTTCTTT.